These 20 T cell receptor beta chains were sequenced from one sample in a study of T cell clonality in common variable immunodeficiency. The repertoire was sequenced with immunoSEQ multiplex PCR; TCRdb's copy has only in-frame clones and lacks some. This set yields under 30,000 clones and no singletons; the top ten hold about 13%. Sample: peripheral blood mononuclear cells. Receptor source: a person aged 18 to 75 in good health.

In its sample, this clone was seen many times. The read halts 3 residues ahead of the CDR3 end, with the missing end drawn from the germline J gene. The chain combines TRBV6-4 with TRBJ1-6; D might be TRBD1 (6 bases). Trimming left V 3 bases short and J 6 bases short, with 12 bases between. Germline loops: CDR1 MRHNA, CDR2 SNTAGT. The CDR3 covers 15 residues. CDR3 amino acids: CASSEQDSANSPLHF. The CDR3 DNA, read in part, is TGTGCCAGCAGTGAACAGGACAGTGCTAATTCACCC.

Ten or more counts support this clone. The read ends 3 residues early relative to the CDR3; the germline J gene fills the gap. The rearrangement links TRBV2 to TRBJ2-5, with 12 bases identical to TRBD2. V gave up 6 bases and J gave up 5 bases; unmatched junction bases: 7. There are 15 residues in the CDR3. Germline CDR1 is SNHLY and CDR2 is FYNNEI. Incomplete CDR3 DNA: TGTGCCAGCAGCTTACTAGCGGGGGGTTCGGAGACC. Translating it yields CASSLLAGGSET. The CDR3 in full is CASSLLAGGSETQYF.

The sample holds many counts of this clone. The CDR3 is cut off 3 residues early in the read; its end comes from the germline J gene. The chain is built from TRBV7-6 and TRBJ2-2; TRBD2 agrees at 9 bases. Germline V gene lookup returns CDR1 SGHVS and CDR2 FNYEAQ. V lost 6 bases and J lost 5; bases outside the gene matches: 4. This CDR3 is built from 14 residues. The CDR3 bases that were read are TGTGCCAGCAGGCTAGCGGGGCAGACCGGGGAG. Protein sequence: CASRLAGQTGE. The full CDR3 is CASRLAGQTGELFF.

This clone showed up many times. The CDR3 extends 3 residues past the end of the read, so its final part is completed from the germline J gene. This sequence joins TRBV20-1 and TRBJ1-5, with D maybe TRBD1 (5 bases). Germline V gene sequence: CDR1 DFQATT, CDR2 SNEGSKA (reference sequence). Trimming stripped 0 bases from V and 0 bases from J, with 12 bases between. The CDR3 contains 16 residues. This CDR3 reads CSARDPGTYSNQPQHF. CDR3 DNA (partial): TGCAGTGCTAGAGATCCGGGGACTTATAGCAATCAGCCC.

This clone was counted only a few times. The read is 3 residues too short to cover the CDR3 end, so that end is filled in from the germline J gene. The genes are TRBV20-1 and TRBJ2-5; 11 bases match TRBD2. Germline CDR1 DFQATT, CDR2 SNEGSKA (reference sequence). This CDR3 comprises 16 residues. The ends lost 7 bases at V and 2 bases at J; junction bases unmatched: 12. The CDR3 DNA, read in part, is TGCAGTGGCCACGGGACTAGCGGTGCTTCACAAGAGACC. Translation gives CSGHGTSGASQET. The full CDR3 reads CSGHGTSGASQETQYF.

This clone was seen at least ten times. The CDR3 bases that were read are TGCAGCGCTCGCGTCCGAGAAAAA. It is translated as CSARVREK. From start to end, the CDR3 is CSARVREKLFF. The V and J genes are TRBV29-1 and TRBJ1-4; D gene ambiguous. The DNA ends 3 residues before the CDR3 does, and the rest of the CDR3 is filled in from the germline J gene. V was pared by 7 bases and J by 8 bases, with 11 bases between. The germline CDR1 and CDR2 sequences are SQVTM and ANQGSEA. This CDR3 contains 11 residues.

At least ten counts were recorded for this clone. The CDR3 end is not reached by the read, which stops 3 residues before it; the germline J gene fills it in. V is TRBV6-4 and J is TRBJ2-2, with 8 bases aligning to TRBD1. CDR3 size: 15 residues. Germline CDR1 reads MRHNA; CDR2 reads SNTAGT. J gave up 4 bases and V 6 bases, and 7 bases lay outside the gene matches. CDR3 sequence: CASSSGTGGTGELFF. CDR3 bases read: TGTGCCAGCAGCTCCGGGACAGGCGGCACCGGGGAG.

This clone was recorded a few times. The CDR3 end is not reached by the read, which stops 3 residues before it; the germline J gene fills it in. This sequence joins TRBV7-3 and TRBJ2-1; D remains ambiguous. Germline CDR1 reads SGHTA; CDR2 reads FQGTGA. Trimming cost V 1 base and J 7 bases, with 14 bases left between them. The CDR3 covers 15 residues. The DNA read from the CDR3 is TGTGCCAGCAGCTTAAACGGTCCCCTTAATAATGAG. Residues: CASSLNGPLNNE. The entire CDR3 protein reads CASSLNGPLNNEQFF. The full variable domain, its missing parts supplied by reference TRBV7-3 and TRBJ2-1, is GAGVSQTPSNKVTEKGKYVELRCDPISGHTALYWYRQSLGQGPEFLIYFQGTGAADDSGLPNDRFFAVRPEGSVSTLKIQRTERGDSAVYLCASSLNGPLNNEQFFGPGTRLTVL.

With respect to this clone: The read stops 3 residues short of the end of the CDR3; the missing end is completed from the germline J gene. The chain employs TRBV6-1 and TRBJ1-4; D ambiguous. The CDR3 is made up of 14 amino acids. The germline V gene has CDR1 MNHNS and CDR2 SASEGT. CDR3 loop: CASSEASEGSPLFF. The DNA read from the CDR3 is TGTGCCAGCAGTGAAGCGTCGGAGGGTTCACCA.

This clone was detected ten times or more. CDR3 region: CSARGRDRLYGYTF. The DNA read from the CDR3 is TGCAGTGCTAGAGGACGGGACAGACTGTATGGC. The V gene is TRBV20-1, the J gene TRBJ1-2; 7 positions match TRBD1. Coverage ceases 3 residues before the CDR3 finishes, and the germline J gene fills in the end. V shed 1 base and J 5 bases; nucleotides not matched to a gene: 7. This CDR3 spans 14 amino acids. Germline V gives CDR1 DFQATT, CDR2 SNEGSKA (reference sequence).

This clone has ten or more counts. From the germline J gene comes the end of the CDR3, since the read stops 3 residues before it. The chain joins TRBV6-4 to TRBJ2-3; 8 bases are shared with TRBD2. Unmatched junction bases numbered 8, after V lost 2 bases and J lost 1 base. CDR3 length: 17 amino acids. CDR1 is MRHNA and CDR2 is SNTAGT in the germline V gene. Here the CDR3 reads CASSDRSTSGRTDTQYF. Incomplete CDR3 DNA: TGTGCCAGCAGTGACCGCTCCACTAGCGGACGCACAGATACG.

In the case of this clone: Sequencing ends 3 residues short of the CDR3 end; the germline J gene provides the rest. The genes are TRBV7-2 and TRBJ1-2; maybe TRBD1 (5 bases). The CDR3 has 17 residues. The germline gives CDR1 SGHTA, CDR2 FQGNSA. The chain's CDR3 is CASSLAARVGGSYDYTF. The CDR3 bases that were read are TGTGCCAGCAGCTTAGCGGCACGGGTGGGGGGGAGCTACGAC.

This clone was recorded at least ten times. Read coverage stops 3 residues before the CDR3 terminus; the germline J gene supplies the remainder. This rearrangement joins TRBV4-1 to TRBJ1-1; TRBD1 is a possible D gene (6 bases). The CDR3 totals 13 residues. The V end was cut by 6 bases, the J end by 5 bases, with 13 bases between. Germline assignment: CDR1 MGHRA and CDR2 YSYEKL. CDR3 in amino acids: CASSYDQGTEAFF. The DNA read from the CDR3 is TGCGCCAGCAGTTACGACCAGGGGACTGAA.

As for this clone: Read data end 3 residues before the CDR3 end; the end is taken from the germline J gene. V usage is TRBV19 and J usage is TRBJ1-2; tentative D call: TRBD1 (6 bases). The CDR3 length is 14 residues. Germline lookup yields CDR1 LNHDA and CDR2 SQIVND (reference sequence). The ends were cut back, 3 bases at V and 7 bases at J, with 15 bases in the middle. Partial CDR3 DNA: TGTGCCAGTAGTATCCGACAGGTTATGGGTGGC. Amino acids: CASSIRQVMGG. The full CDR3 protein reads CASSIRQVMGGYTF.

This clone appeared many times. The read comes to an end 3 residues before the CDR3 does, leaving the germline J gene to fill in the end. J is TRBJ2-1 and V is TRBV20-1; perhaps TRBD1 as D (6 bases). This CDR3 has 11 amino acids. Looked up from germline, CDR1 is DFQATT and CDR2 is SNEGSKA (reference sequence). Trimming took 6 bases from V and 8 from J, leaving 11 bases between them. The CDR3 protein is CSAAQGYEQFF. The sequenced CDR3 bases are TGCAGTGCGGCACAGGGTTATGAG.

This clone was counted many times. The read falls 3 residues short of the CDR3 end, and the missing part is taken from the germline J gene. This rearrangement joins TRBV20-1 to TRBJ2-7; TRBD2 matches 7 bases. The length of the CDR3 is 15 residues. In germline, CDR1 is DFQATT, CDR2 SNEGSKA (reference sequence). Trimming took 3 bases from V and 2 from J; bases not matched to a gene: 10. Partial CDR3 DNA: TGCAGTGCTAGCCCCCTCCAAACTAGCGCCTACGAG. This sequence encodes CSASPLQTSAYE. The full CDR3 is CSASPLQTSAYEQYF.

This clone was found many times. The CDR3 sequence is CASSPTGFTEAFF. The sequenced CDR3 bases are TGCGCCAGCAGCCCAACAGGGTTCACTGAA. The chain employs TRBV5-1 and TRBJ1-1; possibly TRBD1 for D (6 bases). The read stops 3 residues short of the end of the CDR3; the missing end is completed from the germline J gene. The CDR3 has 13 amino acids. The germline gives CDR1 SGHRS, CDR2 YFSETQ. V lost 4 bases and J lost 4, with 11 bases in between.

This clone was counted ten times or more. CDR3 DNA, as far as it was read: TGCGCCAGCAGCTCTTCGGGGGGCCAGGGCAAAAACATT. Its protein product is CASSSSGGQGKNI. The complete CDR3 protein is CASSSSGGQGKNIQYF. J is TRBJ2-4 and V is TRBV5-1; possible D gene TRBD2, 7 bases. The observed sequence ends 3 residues before the CDR3 terminus, with the missing tail filled in from the germline J gene. With 3 bases removed from V and 3 bases from J, the gap between germline ends came to 16 bases. This CDR3 has 16 residues. Germline CDR1 reads SGHRS; CDR2 reads YFSETQ.

The table lists this clone with many counts. Coverage ceases 3 residues before the CDR3 finishes, and the germline J gene fills in the end. The genes are TRBV5-1 and TRBJ2-2; 7 bases fit TRBD2. There are 17 residues in the CDR3. Looked up from germline, CDR1 is SGHRS and CDR2 is YFSETQ. Trimming removed 0 bases from V and 0 bases from J; junction bases left unmatched: 5. The covered CDR3 bases are TGCGCCAGCAGCTTGGCACGGACTAGGACGAACACCGGGGAG. Its translation: CASSLARTRTNTGE. The whole CDR3 region reads CASSLARTRTNTGELFF.

This clone was detected many times. The observed sequence ends 3 residues before the CDR3 terminus, with the missing tail filled in from the germline J gene. The chain recombines TRBV7-2 with TRBJ1-2; possible D gene TRBD1, 6 bases. V gave up 3 bases and J gave up 7 bases, with 15 bases separating them. This CDR3 has 14 residues. CDR1 and CDR2 (germline): SGHTA, FQGNSA. The sequenced CDR3 bases are TGTGCCAGCAGCTTGTCCGGGACACTAACTGGC. It translates to CASSLSGTLTG. The CDR3, in full, reads CASSLSGTLTGYTF.